A single sample is the source of the 3 T cell receptor beta chains below, sequenced in a study of tumor-infiltrating T cells and Merkel cell polyomavirus. Study details: The T cells studied were CD8+ and recognized the Merkel cell polyomavirus KLL epitope.

Produced via immunoSEQ multiplex PCR; TCRdb's table is partial and in-frame only. In the table there are 20,000 to 25,000 clones, roughly 87% of which are singletons. Every patient's tumor was robustly positive for Merkel cell polyomavirus Large T antigen on immunohistochemistry. Sequenced sample: lymph node tissue. The source is a middle-aged man with Merkel cell carcinoma.

The rearrangement uses TRBV6-1 and TRBJ1-2; the match to TRBD1 covers 9 bases. The germline V gene encodes CDR1 MNHNS and CDR2 SASEGT. V shed 3 bases, J shed 6 bases, and the junction held 14 bases outside the gene matches. This CDR3 has 17 residues. The CDR3 region is CASSEDPLTGGLHGYTF. The CDR3 region has the DNA TGTGCCAGCAGTGAGGACCCTCTGACAGGGGGTTTACATGGCTACACCTTC.

This chain uses TRBV7-8 with TRBJ1-5; possible D gene TRBD1, 6 bases. The V end lost 5 bases, the J end lost 6 bases, and 20 bases lay between the germline ends. This CDR3 spans 16 amino acids. Germline-derived CDR1 and CDR2 are SGHVS and FQNEAQ. The CDR3 loop is CASSIRQAHIGQPQHF. CDR3 DNA: TGTGCCAGCAGCATCCGACAGGCCCACATCGGTCAGCCCCAGCATTTT.

This rearrangement joins TRBV19 to TRBJ2-2; TRBD2 agrees at 7 bases. CDR1 LNHDA and CDR2 SQIVND come from the germline V gene (reference sequence). Trimming removed 9 bases from V and 5 bases from J; junction bases left unmatched: 12. The CDR3 has 15 residues. The CDR3 here is CASGRLPVSTGELFF. As DNA, the CDR3 is TGTGCCAGCGGGAGGCTCCCGGTGTCGACCGGGGAGCTGTTTTTT.